This T cell receptor beta chain was sequenced for a study of blood T cell repertoires in COVID-19. Across the study: Specimens from acute and convalescent COVID-19 originated in the United States, Italy and Spain.

CDR3 length: 16 residues. Germline loops: CDR1 LNHDA, CDR2 SQIVND (reference sequence). V lost 8 bases and J 2 bases, leaving 20 bases between the germline ends. Data came from immunoSEQ multiplex PCR; TCRdb stores just in-frame clones and leaves some out. This repertoire shows about 370,000 clones, roughly 90% found once; its top ten account for 3%. The chain recombines TRBV19 with TRBJ2-3; possibly TRBD2 for D (7 bases). The TCR was taken from a woman in her thirties with COVID-19, enrolled during active disease. The sequenced sample was peripheral blood. The CDR3: CASSGRAGAPTDTQYF. CDR3 in DNA: TGTGCCAGTTCAGGCCGGGCGGGGGCTCCCACAGATACGCAGTATTTT. The full variable domain, with the rest looked up from reference TRBV19 and TRBJ2-3, is DGGITQSPKYLFRKEGQNVTLSCEQNLNHDAMYWYRQDPGQGLRLIYYSQIVNDFQKGDIAEGYSVSREKKESFPLTVTSAQKNPTAFYLCASSGRAGAPTDTQYFGPGTRLTVL.